The rows below give T cell receptor beta chains drawn from one sample of a study of cytomegalovirus exposure and HLA in healthy donors. The method was immunoSEQ multiplex PCR; TCRdb's version includes in-frame clones alone and lacks a portion of them. The sample shows 150,000 to 170,000 clones, over 65% of them seen only once. Sequencing input: PBMCs. Every receptor here comes from a man under 40 in good health and CMV-seronegative. CDR3s include the opening cysteine and the closing phenylalanine or tryptophan. The D gene is left open where the match is weak. Expanded clones get a size class; other rows say once, few or many, or leave the size out.

j_gene | d_gene | v_gene | abundance | CDR3aa | CDR3nt
TRBJ2-1 | TRBD2 | TRBV6-4 | NA | CASSVSGGNEQFF | TGTGCCAGCAGTGTTAGCGGGGGGAATGAGCAGTTCTTC
TRBJ2-2 | TRBD1 | TRBV4-2 | few | CASSRRGQGITGELFF | TGTGCCAGCAGCCGGAGGGGACAGGGGATCACCGGGGAGCTGTTTTTT
TRBJ2-2 | NA | TRBV4-3 | few | CASSQERGTGELFF | TGCGCCAGCAGCCAAGAACGGGGCACCGGGGAGCTGTTTTTT
TRBJ2-7 | NA | TRBV30 | once | CAWSPSSYEQYF | TGTGCCTGGAGCCCTAGCTCCTACGAGCAGTACTTC
TRBJ1-4 | NA | TRBV2 | NA | CASRLGASPNEKLFF | TGTGCCAGCAGGCTGGGGGCCAGCCCTAATGAAAAACTGTTTTTT
TRBJ1-1 | NA | TRBV6-5 | NA | CASSYTQNTEAFF | TGTGCCAGCAGTTACACACAGAACACTGAAGCTTTCTTT
TRBJ1-1 | TRBD1 | TRBV18 | NA | CASSPIEGQGRAFF | TGTGCCAGCTCACCAATCGAGGGACAGGGGCGAGCTTTCTTT
TRBJ2-5 | NA | TRBV11-3 | NA | CASSSSGSYPETQYF | TGTGCCAGCAGCTCCTCCGGTTCGTACCCGGAGACCCAGTACTTC
TRBJ1-6 | TRBD1 | TRBV2 | few | CARADTGENSPLHF | TGTGCCAGGGCCGACACAGGGGAGAATTCACCCCTCCACTTT
TRBJ1-6 | NA | TRBV6-1 | once | CASSDRDNSPLNF | TGTGCCAGCAGTGACAGGGATAATTCACCCCTCAACTTT